The 10 T cell receptor beta chains below all came from one sample that was sequenced in a study of cytomegalovirus exposure and HLA in healthy donors. This PCR relied on a set of 60 Vbeta primers and 13 Jbeta primers. The repertoire was sequenced with immunoSEQ multiplex PCR; TCRdb's copy has only in-frame clones and lacks some. The sample carries more than 100,000 clones, around 65% recorded once. Sequencing was performed on PBMCs. All receptors derive from a man aged 18 to 30 in good health and CMV-seronegative.

This clone showed up just a few times. The CDR3 DNA reads TGTGCCAGCAGCGTTAGGACATGCAATCAGCCCCAGCATTTT. Its translation: CASSVRTCNQPQHF. V is TRBV21-1 and J is TRBJ1-5; the table's D call of TRBD1 was not tested on the DNA. TRBV21-1 is a pseudogene locus. The CDR3 is 14 residues long.

The V and J genes are TRBV19 and TRBJ2-2; 13 positions match TRBD2. J gave up 7 bases and V 5 bases, and 13 bases lay outside the gene matches. CDR3 length equals 18 residues. Germline V gene lookup returns CDR1 LNHDA and CDR2 SQIVND (reference sequence). The chain's CDR3 is CASSRHSGTSGTNGELFF. The CDR3 DNA reads as TGTGCCAGTAGTCGACACTCCGGGACTAGCGGGACAAACGGGGAGCTGTTTTTT. The entire variable domain, with the rest obtained from reference TRBV19 and TRBJ2-2, is as follows: DGGITQSPKYLFRKEGQNVTLSCEQNLNHDAMYWYRQDPGQGLRLIYYSQIVNDFQKGDIAEGYSVSREKKESFPLTVTSAQKNPTAFYLCASSRHSGTSGTNGELFFGEGSRLTVL.

V is TRBV2 and J is TRBJ1-2; TRBD1 agrees at 7 bases. This CDR3 has 12 amino acids. Trimming at V came to 8 bases and at J to 6 bases, leaving 6 bases not matched to a gene. Germline V lookup: CDR1 SNHLY, CDR2 FYNNEI. The CDR3: CASPDRDDGYTF. CDR3 DNA: TGTGCCAGCCCAGACAGGGATGATGGCTACACCTTC.

This chain joins TRBV29-1 and TRBJ2-1; 9 positions agree with TRBD2. CDR1 is SQVTM, CDR2 ANQGSEA, per germline. The CDR3 is 14 amino acids. With 5 bases clipped from V and 8 bases from J, the junction kept 10 bases outside the gene matches. CDR3 sequence: CSVRSGRFGDEQFF. In nucleotides, the CDR3 is TGCAGCGTTAGAAGCGGGAGGTTCGGCGATGAGCAGTTCTTC.

This clone was detected only a few times. The chain is built from TRBV7-9 and TRBJ2-3; 10 bases map to TRBD2. The CDR3 extends over 16 amino acids. Germline trimming cut 1 base from V and 5 bases from J; bases unmatched to any gene: 6. CDR1 and CDR2 from the germline V gene are SEHNR and FQNEAQ (reference sequence). Here the CDR3 reads CASSLGLAGAQDTQYF. The CDR3 coding sequence is TGTGCCAGCAGCTTAGGGCTAGCGGGAGCACAAGATACGCAGTATTTT.

V usage is TRBV10-3 and J usage is TRBJ2-2; 10 bases are a match to TRBD1. Germline V lookup: CDR1 ENHRY, CDR2 SYGVKD. This CDR3 spans 14 amino acids. V shed 8 bases, J shed 5 bases, and the junction held 5 bases outside the gene matches. The CDR3 protein is CAIHGTGATGELFF. DNA for the CDR3: TGTGCCATCCACGGGACAGGGGCGACCGGGGAGCTGTTTTTT.

This clone was seen a few times. The chain uses TRBV28 and TRBJ1-4, with 7 nucleotides matching TRBD1. The junction had 7 bases not matched to a gene; V was cut back by 5 bases and J by 7 bases. The CDR3 covers 14 residues. The germline gives CDR1 MDHEN, CDR2 SYDVKM. CDR3 amino acids: CASSARGQGEKLFF. CDR3 DNA: TGTGCCAGCAGTGCTAGGGGGCAGGGTGAAAAACTGTTTTTT. Based on the CDR3 plus reference TRBV28 and TRBJ1-4, the full variable domain is DVKVTQSSRYLVKRTGEKVFLECVQDMDHENMFWYRQDPGLGLRLIYFSYDVKMKEKGDIPEGYSVSREKKERFSLILESASTNQTSMYLCASSARGQGEKLFFGSGTQLSVL.

The V call is TRBV28, the J call TRBJ2-7; TRBD1 matches at 7 bases. The V and J ends lost 6 bases and 5 bases, in that order; junction bases with no gene match: 7. This CDR3 is built from 13 residues. The germline CDR1 and CDR2 sequences are MDHEN and SYDVKM. The CDR3, as DNA: TGTGCCAGCAGGCGACAGGGTCTGGACGAGCAGTACTTC. As protein: CASRRQGLDEQYF. The full variable domain, its missing parts supplied by reference TRBV28 and TRBJ2-7, is DVKVTQSSRYLVKRTGEKVFLECVQDMDHENMFWYRQDPGLGLRLIYFSYDVKMKEKGDIPEGYSVSREKKERFSLILESASTNQTSMYLCASRRQGLDEQYFGPGTRLTVT.

V is TRBV29-1 and J is TRBJ2-5; D is perhaps TRBD1 (6 bases). The closer fit of TRBJ2-7 to the DNA end suggests the J call may be wrong. The length of the CDR3 is 12 residues. Germline V gene data show CDR1 as SQVTM and CDR2 as ANQGSEA. As DNA, the CDR3 is TGCAGCGCCCAGGGGCAAACCTACGAGCAGTACTTC. Its protein is CSAQGQTYEQYF.

The chain joins TRBV10-1 to TRBJ2-2; the D gene is possibly TRBD1 (6 bases). V dropped 6 bases and J dropped 4 bases, with 12 bases sitting between them. Germline values: CDR1 WNHNN, CDR2 SYGVQD (reference sequence). The CDR3 covers 14 residues. The CDR3 protein is CASRPGQGTGELFF. The CDR3 DNA reads TGCGCCAGCAGGCCGGGACAAGGCACCGGGGAGCTGTTTTTT.